This TCR beta chain is drawn from a study of shared clonotypes between healthy human individuals. Findings and limits, study-wide: A few donors showed sharing of 4.5% to 5% of naive CD4 clonotypes.

The CDR3 sequence is 15 residues long. Germline V gene sequence: CDR1 SGHDT, CDR2 YYEEEE. V shed 6 bases and J 4 bases; nucleotides not matched to a gene: 8. Here immunoSEQ multiplex PCR was the method, and the copy in TCRdb shows in-frame clones only, minus some. The data contain about 680,000 clones, about 91% of them singletons. On this clone itself: Its cognate antigen is unknown.

CD45RO negativity and positive selection for CCR7 defined naive CD8 cells, a population that excluded terminally differentiated effector memory CD45RA+ cells. The sequence was collected from a man aged 25-40 years in good health. The chain employs TRBV5-6 and TRBJ2-3, with 10 positions matching TRBD2. The sample consisted of naive CD8+ T cells sorted from blood. CDR3 loop: CASKSVSGRPDTQYF. The CDR3 bases are TGTGCCAGCAAGTCGGTTAGCGGGAGGCCAGATACGCAGTATTTT. The full variable domain, with the rest looked up from reference TRBV5-6 and TRBJ2-3, is DAGVTQSPTHLIKTRGQQVTLRCSPKSGHDTVSWYQQALGQGPQFIFQYYEEEERQRGNFPDRFSGHQFPNYSSELNVNALLLGDSALYLCASKSVSGRPDTQYFGPGTRLTVL.